These 6 T cell receptor beta chains came from one sample sequenced in a study of cytomegalovirus exposure and HLA in healthy donors. The PCR employed 60 Vbeta primers together with 13 Jbeta primers. Clones were read by immunoSEQ multiplex PCR, and TCRdb kept only the in-frame ones, dropping some. The profile shows 150,000 to 200,000 clones, about 62% of them singletons. The sequenced sample consisted of PBMCs. These receptors were obtained from a man between 40 and 49 years old in good health and CMV-seronegative.

The genes are TRBV19 and TRBJ1-6; D is unresolved. The germline V gene has CDR1 LNHDA and CDR2 SQIVND (reference sequence). There are 16 residues in the CDR3. Trimming stripped 2 bases from V and 0 bases from J, with 8 bases between. In DNA, the CDR3 is TGTGCCAGTAGTATACCAGCGAGCTCCTATAATTCACCCCTCCACTTT. This translates into CASSIPASSYNSPLHF.

The CDR3 sequence is CASSVTGPGNTIYF. DNA of the CDR3: TGTGCCAGTAGTGTTACAGGGCCCGGAAACACCATATATTTT. The chain employs TRBV19 and TRBJ1-3; the D gene is possibly TRBD1 (6 bases). The CDR3 is made up of 14 amino acids. The V end lost 5 bases, the J end lost 4 bases, and 12 bases lay between the germline ends. Germline V lookup: CDR1 LNHDA, CDR2 SQIVND (reference sequence).

In its sample, this clone was seen a few times. V and J are TRBV10-3 and TRBJ2-3; possible D gene TRBD2, 5 bases. This CDR3 spans 14 amino acids. Trimming cost V 10 bases and J 4 bases, with 18 bases left between them. CDR1 ENHRY and CDR2 SYGVKD come from the germline V gene. The CDR3 DNA sequence: TGTGCCACCGAGGGAGCGACCCGCGCAGATACGCAGTATTTT. This gives the protein CATEGATRADTQYF.

The chain is built from TRBV2 and TRBJ2-5, with 7 bases lining up with TRBD1. The germline CDR1 and CDR2 sequences are SNHLY and FYNNEI. This CDR3 is 13 amino acids long. V shed 7 bases, J shed 2 bases, and the junction held 4 bases outside the gene matches. The CDR3 DNA is TGTGCCAGCACATTACAGGGGCAAGAGACCCAGTACTTC. This encodes CASTLQGQETQYF. The full variable domain, in which reference TRBV2 and TRBJ2-5 provide the parts outside the CDR3, is EPEVTQTPSHQVTQMGQEVILRCVPISNHLYFYWYRQILGQKVEFLVSFYNNEISEKSEIFDDQFSVERPDGSNFTLKIRSTKLEDSAMYFCASTLQGQETQYFGPGTRLLVL.

J is TRBJ2-7 and V is TRBV6-5; TRBD2 agrees at 13 bases. The CDR3 contains 15 residues. Losses at the gene ends were 4 bases for V and 3 bases for J; bases not matched to a gene: 3. CDR1 MNHEY and CDR2 SVGAGI come from the germline V gene. Here the CDR3 reads CASSSRLAGGYEQYF. CDR3 bases: TGTGCCAGCAGTTCAAGACTAGCGGGAGGCTACGAGCAGTACTTC.

The chain joins TRBV27 to TRBJ1-4, with D tentatively TRBD1 (6 bases). Trimming removed 5 bases from V and 5 bases from J, with 15 bases in between. This CDR3 comprises 15 residues. From germline, CDR1 is MNHEY and CDR2 SMNVEV (reference sequence). The CDR3 DNA follows: TGTGCCAGCAGTCTAACAGGGTCGACGAATGAAAAACTGTTTTTT. As protein: CASSLTGSTNEKLFF.